A selection of T cell receptor beta chains follows, all from one sample in a study of cytomegalovirus exposure and HLA in healthy donors. Measured with immunoSEQ multiplex PCR; TCRdb has only the in-frame clones, and not every one. The table lists approximately 110,000 clones, about 94% of them singletons, with approximately 1.3% in the top ten. Material: PBMCs. Every receptor here comes from a woman between 18 and 30 years old in good health and CMV-seronegative. The conserved cysteine and the conserved F or W are not part of the CDR3 here.

cdr3_aa | j_call | v_call
ASSYSQANEQF | TRBJ2-1 | TRBV6-6
ASSYSAGGREQY | TRBJ2-7 | TRBV7-9
AISDAGTGYEQY | TRBJ2-7 | TRBV10-3
ASSQDRGQGQRRNTIY | TRBJ1-3 | TRBV4-1
ASKVGGSSYNEQF | TRBJ2-1 | TRBV5-1
ASSEASGGANEQF | TRBJ2-1 | TRBV6-1
ASSIILAPNNEQF | TRBJ2-1 | TRBV19
ASSARAVNNEQF | TRBJ2-1 | TRBV2
ASTLDNQPQH | TRBJ1-5 | TRBV2
ASSLDWASGSYEQY | TRBJ2-7 | TRBV11-2
ASRPEGGRNTEAF | TRBJ1-1 | TRBV7-3
SASKETQY | TRBJ2-5 | TRBV20-1
SARHRQGLF | TRBJ1-4 | TRBV20-1
ASSTYTGVSGELF | TRBJ2-2 | TRBV5-1
ASSPSGVRAYEQY | TRBJ2-7 | TRBV14
ASSITGGGYNEQF | TRBJ2-1 | TRBV19
ASSFAGELF | TRBJ2-2 | TRBV11-3
SVVGLYAASYEQY | TRBJ2-7 | TRBV29-1
ASSLAPQGSYNEQF | TRBJ2-1 | TRBV5-5
ASSRTSGSEEKLF | TRBJ1-4 | TRBV6-1
ASSLHGGQGGGF | TRBJ1-1 | TRBV28
AWSGTDQETQY | TRBJ2-5 | TRBV30
ASRSAGGGYYGYT | TRBJ1-2 | TRBV6-6
ASSEDQGGLF | TRBJ1-4 | TRBV2
AWSGQIQETQY | TRBJ2-5 | TRBV30
ASSLESAGLNGYT | TRBJ1-2 | TRBV11-2
ASSEGTGGTDTQY | TRBJ2-3 | TRBV6-1
ASSLFLTGGSYEQY | TRBJ2-7 | TRBV27
ASSGDSATEAF | TRBJ1-1 | TRBV9
ASSERYEQY | TRBJ2-7 | TRBV6-1
ASSVARGGLGETQY | TRBJ2-5 | TRBV9
ASSLSAGVDGYT | TRBJ1-2 | TRBV11-2
ATTPLGGTNTDTQY | TRBJ2-3 | TRBV15
ASSSTGGATNEKLF | TRBJ1-4 | TRBV5-1
ASGMGTSGRRSYNEQF | TRBJ2-1 | TRBV10-2
ASSPRQGTSTGELF | TRBJ2-2 | TRBV13
ASSTSGTGQGLYNSPLH | TRBJ1-6 | TRBV5-6
ATSRGWGDTDTQY | TRBJ2-3 | TRBV15
ASTQQGNEQF | TRBJ2-1 | TRBV28
ASSEGGGRQPQH | TRBJ1-5 | TRBV2
ASRSSGDEQY | TRBJ2-7 | TRBV6-6
ASSVAVGAYNEQF | TRBJ2-1 | TRBV9
ASSPGTNRGEAF | TRBJ1-1 | TRBV18
ASSVASNEQF | TRBJ2-1 | TRBV9
ASSWQGSNTGELF | TRBJ2-2 | TRBV19
ASKLPTPSYEQY | TRBJ2-7 | TRBV2
ASSFLQGSRNEQF | TRBJ2-1 | TRBV5-1
ASKRRTSGGIDTQY | TRBJ2-3 | TRBV2
ASIMTGEPYGYT | TRBJ1-2 | TRBV28